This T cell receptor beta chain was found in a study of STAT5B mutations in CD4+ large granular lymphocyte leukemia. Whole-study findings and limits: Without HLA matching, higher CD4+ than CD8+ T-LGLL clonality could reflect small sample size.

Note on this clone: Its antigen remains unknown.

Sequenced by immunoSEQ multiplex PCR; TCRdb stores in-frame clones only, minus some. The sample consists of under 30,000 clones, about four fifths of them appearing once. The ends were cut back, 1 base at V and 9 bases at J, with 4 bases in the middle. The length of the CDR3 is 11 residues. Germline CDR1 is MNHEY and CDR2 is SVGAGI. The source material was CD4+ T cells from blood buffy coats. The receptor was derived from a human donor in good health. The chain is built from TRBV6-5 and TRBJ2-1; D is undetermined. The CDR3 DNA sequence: TGTGCCAGCAGTTACTTCGGTGAGCAGTTCTTC. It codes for CASSYFGEQFF.